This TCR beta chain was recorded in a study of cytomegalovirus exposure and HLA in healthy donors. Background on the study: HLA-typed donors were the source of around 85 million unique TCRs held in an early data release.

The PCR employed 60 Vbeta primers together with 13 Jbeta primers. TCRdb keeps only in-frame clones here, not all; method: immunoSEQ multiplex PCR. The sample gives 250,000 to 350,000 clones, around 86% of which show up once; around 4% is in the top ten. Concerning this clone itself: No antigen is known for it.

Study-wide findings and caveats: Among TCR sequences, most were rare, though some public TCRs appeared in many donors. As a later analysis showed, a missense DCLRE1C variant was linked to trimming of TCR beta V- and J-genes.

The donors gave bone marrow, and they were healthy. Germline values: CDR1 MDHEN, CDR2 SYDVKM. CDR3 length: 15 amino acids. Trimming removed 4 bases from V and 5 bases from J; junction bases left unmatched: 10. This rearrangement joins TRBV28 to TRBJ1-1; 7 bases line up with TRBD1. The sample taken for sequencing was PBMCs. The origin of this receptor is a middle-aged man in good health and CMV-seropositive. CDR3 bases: TGTGCCAGCAGTTCGCGACAGGGCTGGGGAACTGAAGCTTTCTTT. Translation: CASSSRQGWGTEAFF. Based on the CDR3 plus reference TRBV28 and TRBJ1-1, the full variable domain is DVKVTQSSRYLVKRTGEKVFLECVQDMDHENMFWYRQDPGLGLRLIYFSYDVKMKEKGDIPEGYSVSREKKERFSLILESASTNQTSMYLCASSSRQGWGTEAFFGQGTRLTVV.